This T cell receptor (beta chain) stems from a study of blood T cell repertoires in COVID-19. The data were produced by immunoSEQ multiplex PCR, yet TCRdb's version contains in-frame clones alone and is incomplete. The sample carries 300,000 to 400,000 clones, 80% to 90% recorded once. Germline CDR1 and CDR2: LNHDA and SQIVND (reference sequence). The CDR3 has 14 residues. V lost 1 base to trimming and J lost 3 bases; unmatched junction nucleotides: 3. Participants spanned ages roughly 18 to 95 years and resided in over 20 US areas. The clonotype comes from a middle-aged woman with acute COVID-19. The sample was PBMCs or T cells enriched from blood (not recorded which). This rearrangement joins TRBV19 to TRBJ2-7, with 7 positions matching TRBD1. CDR3 in amino acids: CASSIGAGGYEQYF. The CDR3 nucleotides read TGTGCCAGTAGTATAGGGGCAGGGGGCTACGAGCAGTACTTC.